Presented here are 17 T cell receptor beta chains from one specimen sequenced in a study of blood T cell repertoires in COVID-19. Profiled with immunoSEQ multiplex PCR; TCRdb holds only in-frame clones, not every one. Among about 81,000 clones listed, 90% to 95% were seen once. The specimen was peripheral blood. These receptors originate from a human donor with active COVID-19. The donor label of this sample is uncertain.

The chain joins TRBV19 to TRBJ1-4; weak D call: TRBD1 (6 bases). V lost 4 bases to trimming and J lost 9 bases, with 18 bases between them. The CDR3 length is 15 residues. The germline CDR1 and CDR2 sequences are LNHDA and SQIVND (reference sequence). The CDR3 coding sequence is TGTGCCAGTAGTAGAGGCCAGGGGTATGAGAAAAAACTGTTTTTT. This translates into CASSRGQGYEKKLFF.

The table lists this clone with a count of one. This chain links TRBV9 with TRBJ2-5; 8 positions match TRBD2. Germline CDR1 reads SGDLS; CDR2 reads YYNGEE. The length of the CDR3 is 15 residues. Trimming at V came to 6 bases and at J to 5 bases, leaving 12 bases not matched to a gene. CDR3 residues: CASNEGRLATETQYF. In DNA, the CDR3 is TGTGCCAGCAACGAGGGGAGACTAGCGACTGAGACCCAGTACTTC.

The chain joins TRBV6-5 to TRBJ2-5; a possible D gene is TRBD1 (7 bases). The germline V gene has CDR1 MNHEY and CDR2 SVGAGI. The CDR3 is made up of 15 amino acids. The germline V and J ends were trimmed by 8 bases and 2 bases, with 18 bases remaining between them. CDR3 in DNA: TGTGCCAGCGGGGGGACAGCAAATGCACAAGAGACCCAGTACTTC. Its translation is CASGGTANAQETQYF.

The chain recombines TRBV7-8 with TRBJ2-2, with a possible D match to TRBD2 (6 bases). This CDR3 is 15 amino acids long. In germline, CDR1 is SGHVS, CDR2 FQNEAQ. V lost 7 bases, J lost 7 bases, and 19 bases lay in between. The CDR3 DNA sequence: TGTGCCAGCACCGTGATGTGGGGGGTAGACGGGGAGCTGTTTTTT. Protein product: CASTVMWGVDGELFF.

The chain employs TRBV18 and TRBJ1-5; unclear D gene. V shed 2 bases and J shed 3 bases, with 14 bases lying between them. The length of the CDR3 is 16 residues. Germline lookup yields CDR1 KGHSH and CDR2 LQKENI. The CDR3 sequence: CASSPNAGVYNQPQHF. For the CDR3, the DNA is TGTGCCAGCTCACCAAACGCCGGAGTTTACAATCAGCCCCAGCATTTT.

V usage is TRBV12-3 or TRBV12-4 and J usage is TRBJ2-3; D is unclear. This CDR3 has 13 residues. Trimming stripped 8 bases from V and 5 bases from J, with 14 bases between. The CDR3 bases are TGTGCCAGCTGCCCTTATCCAGAAGATACGCAGTATTTT. Its translation: CASCPYPEDTQYF.

The V gene is TRBV29-1, the J gene TRBJ2-1; TRBD2 matches at 9 bases. CDR3 length: 14 residues. The germline CDR1 and CDR2 sequences are SQVTM and ANQGSEA. V trimming: 3 bases; J trimming: 9 bases; junction bases outside the gene matches: 9. The CDR3: CSVDTRGGKVEQFF. The DNA for the CDR3 is TGCAGCGTTGATACGCGGGGGGGCAAGGTTGAGCAGTTCTTC.

V and J are TRBV7-8 and TRBJ1-1; weak D call: TRBD1 (5 bases). The length of the CDR3 is 14 residues. Trimming took off 3 bases at V and 9 bases at J, with 17 bases between the two ends. Germline CDR1 SGHVS, CDR2 FQNEAQ. CDR3 residues: CASSFRSIQGKAFF. The DNA for the CDR3 is TGTGCCAGCAGCTTTAGATCCATTCAGGGAAAAGCTTTCTTT. The whole variable domain, filled in from reference TRBV7-8 and TRBJ1-1, reads GAGVSQSPRYKVAKRGQDVALRCDPISGHVSLFWYQQALGQGPEFLTYFQNEAQLDKSGLPSDRFFAERPEGSVSTLKIQRTQQEDSAVYLCASSFRSIQGKAFFGQGTRLTVV.

The rearrangement links TRBV3-1 (or the pseudogene TRBV3-2) to TRBJ2-3; D is perhaps TRBD2 (6 bases). The CDR3 has 15 amino acids. Trimming stripped 4 bases from V and 0 bases from J, with 11 bases between. Germline V CDR1 and CDR2: LGHDT, YNNKEL (reference sequence). CDR3 protein: CASSPGLASTDTQYF. CDR3 DNA sequence: TGTGCCAGCAGCCCCGGGCTAGCGAGCACAGATACGCAGTATTTT.

The rearrangement joins TRBV19 to TRBJ2-7; 7 bases line up with TRBD1. Trimming at V came to 5 bases and at J to 10 bases, leaving 8 bases not matched to a gene. The CDR3 sequence is 12 residues long. In germline, CDR1 is LNHDA, CDR2 SQIVND (reference sequence). CDR3 amino acids: CASSQQGSYQYF. CDR3 nucleotides: TGTGCCAGTAGTCAACAGGGGTCGTACCAGTACTTC.

The V gene is TRBV3-1 (or the pseudogene TRBV3-2), the J gene TRBJ2-5; D is uncertain. Trimming pared 6 bases from V and 2 bases from J, leaving 19 bases between. Germline CDR1 is LGHDT and CDR2 is YNNKEL (reference sequence). CDR3 length: 16 residues. The CDR3 coding sequence is TGTGCCAGCAGGCCCAGTGGAACGGAGCCACAAGAGACCCAGTACTTC. Amino acid sequence: CASRPSGTEPQETQYF.

V is TRBV29-1 and J is TRBJ2-7; 7 bases are shared with TRBD2. The junction had 5 bases not matched to a gene; V was cut back by 7 bases and J by 2 bases. This CDR3 has 12 amino acids. The germline V gene encodes CDR1 SQVTM and CDR2 ANQGSEA. CDR3 protein: CSAIRGAYEQYF. For the CDR3, the DNA is TGCAGCGCAATCCGGGGGGCCTACGAGCAGTACTTC.

V gene TRBV6-5 combines with J gene TRBJ1-1; 8 nucleotides match TRBD1. CDR1 and CDR2 (germline): MNHEY, SVGAGI. The CDR3 runs to 14 residues. J was trimmed by 1 base and V by 11 bases; bases with no gene match: 9. The CDR3 loop is CASSGTGSNTEAFF. The CDR3 bases are TGTGCCTCTTCCGGGACAGGCTCGAACACTGAAGCTTTCTTT.

The rearrangement uses TRBV7-9 and TRBJ2-6; 10 positions agree with TRBD2. V was pared by 1 base and J by 0 bases, with 3 bases of the junction left unmatched. This CDR3 is 18 amino acids long. Per germline, CDR1 SEHNR and CDR2 FQNEAQ (reference sequence). The CDR3 DNA follows: TGTGCCAGCAGCTTAGAGCGGGGGGGCCCCTCTGGGGCCAACGTCCTGACTTTC. This sequence encodes CASSLERGGPSGANVLTF.

The V gene is TRBV5-1, the J gene TRBJ2-1; the D is unclear. The V and J ends lost 0 bases and 0 bases respectively, with 7 bases between them. This CDR3 has 15 amino acids. Germline V gives CDR1 SGHRS, CDR2 YFSETQ. Here the CDR3 reads CASSLDPLSYNEQFF. CDR3 sequence (DNA): TGCGCCAGCAGCTTGGATCCTCTCTCCTACAATGAGCAGTTCTTC.

The J gene is TRBJ1-5, the V gene TRBV6-5, with D perhaps matching TRBD1 (6 bases). This CDR3 contains 14 residues. CDR1 MNHEY and CDR2 SVGAGI come from the germline V gene. V dropped 6 bases and J dropped 4 bases, with 13 bases sitting between them. The CDR3: CASRKGGLNQPQHF. The CDR3, as DNA: TGTGCCAGCAGAAAGGGGGGGTTGAATCAGCCCCAGCATTTT.

The chain carries TRBV5-4 and TRBJ2-7, with TRBD1 identical over 7 bases. V was clipped by 4 bases and J by 3 bases; unmatched bases: 4. Germline V CDR1 and CDR2: SGHNT, YYREEE (reference sequence). The CDR3 is 13 residues long. The CDR3 region is CASSVGTDYEQYF. CDR3 in DNA: TGTGCCAGCAGCGTCGGGACAGACTACGAGCAGTACTTC.